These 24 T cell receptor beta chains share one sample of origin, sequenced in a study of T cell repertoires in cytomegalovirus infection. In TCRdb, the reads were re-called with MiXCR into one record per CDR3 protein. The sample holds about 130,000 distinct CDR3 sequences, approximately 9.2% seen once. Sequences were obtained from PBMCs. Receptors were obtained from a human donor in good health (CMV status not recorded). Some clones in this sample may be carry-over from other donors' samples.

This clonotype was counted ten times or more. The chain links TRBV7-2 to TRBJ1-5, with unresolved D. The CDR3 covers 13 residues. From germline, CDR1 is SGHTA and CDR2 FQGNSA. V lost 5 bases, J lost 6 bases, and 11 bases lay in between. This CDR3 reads CASSTPLGQPQHF. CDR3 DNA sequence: TGTGCCAGCAGCACCCCGCTGGGTCAGCCCCAGCATTTT.

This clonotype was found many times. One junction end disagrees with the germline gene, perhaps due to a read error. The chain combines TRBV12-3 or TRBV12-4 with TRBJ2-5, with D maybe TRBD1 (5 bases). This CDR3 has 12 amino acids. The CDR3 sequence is CASSRAWGPKNF. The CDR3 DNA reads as TGTGCCAGCAGTAGAGCTTGGGGCCCCAAGAACTTC.

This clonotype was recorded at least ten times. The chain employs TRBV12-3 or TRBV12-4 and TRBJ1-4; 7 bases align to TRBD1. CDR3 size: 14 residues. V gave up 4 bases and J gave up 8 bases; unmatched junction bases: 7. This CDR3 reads CASSSTGVREKLFF. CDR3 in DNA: TGTGCCAGCAGTTCCACAGGGGTGAGAGAAAAACTGTTTTTT.

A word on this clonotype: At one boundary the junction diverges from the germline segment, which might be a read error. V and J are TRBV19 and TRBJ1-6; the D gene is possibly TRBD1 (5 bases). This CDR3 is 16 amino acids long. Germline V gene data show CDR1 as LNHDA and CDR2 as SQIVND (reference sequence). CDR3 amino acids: CASTLGQGSYNSPLPF. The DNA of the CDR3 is TGTGCCAGTACCCTGGGGCAGGGCTCCTATAATTCACCCCTCCCCTTT.

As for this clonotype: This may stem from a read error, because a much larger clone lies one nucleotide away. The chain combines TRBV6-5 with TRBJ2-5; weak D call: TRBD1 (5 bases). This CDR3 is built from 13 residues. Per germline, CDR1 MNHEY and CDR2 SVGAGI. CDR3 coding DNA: TGTGCCAGCAGTTCAAGGGGTGAGGAGATCCAGTACTTC. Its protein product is CASSSRGEEIQYF.

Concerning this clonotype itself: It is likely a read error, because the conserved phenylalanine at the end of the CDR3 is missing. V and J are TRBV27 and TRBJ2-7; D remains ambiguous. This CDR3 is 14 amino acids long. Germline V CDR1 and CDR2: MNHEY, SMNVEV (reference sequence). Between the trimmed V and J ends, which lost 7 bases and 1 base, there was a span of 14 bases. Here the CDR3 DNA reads TGTGCCAGCAACCCGAGCAGCAAGTCCTACGAGCAGTACTCC. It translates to CASNPSSKSYEQYS.

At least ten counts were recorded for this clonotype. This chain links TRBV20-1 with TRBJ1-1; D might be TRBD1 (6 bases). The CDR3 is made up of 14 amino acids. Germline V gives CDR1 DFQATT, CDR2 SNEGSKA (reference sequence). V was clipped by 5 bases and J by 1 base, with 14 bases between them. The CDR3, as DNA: TGCAGTGCTGGGGGGCCCGGAGGGAACACTGAAGCTTTCTTT. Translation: CSAGGPGGNTEAFF.

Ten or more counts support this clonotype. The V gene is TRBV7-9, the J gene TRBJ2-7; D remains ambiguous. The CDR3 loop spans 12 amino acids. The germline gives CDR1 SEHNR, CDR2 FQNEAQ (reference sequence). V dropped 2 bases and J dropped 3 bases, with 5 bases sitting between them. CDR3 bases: TGTGCCAGCAGCTTAACCCACTACGAGCAGTACTTC. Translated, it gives CASSLTHYEQYF.

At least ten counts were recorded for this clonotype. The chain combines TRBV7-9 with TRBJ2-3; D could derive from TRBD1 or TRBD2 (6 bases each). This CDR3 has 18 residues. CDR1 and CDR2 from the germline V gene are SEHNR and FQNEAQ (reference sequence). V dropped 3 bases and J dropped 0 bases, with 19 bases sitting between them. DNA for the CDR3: TGTGCCAGCAGCTTCGTCACAGGGAGGCTGACTAGCACAGATACGCAGTATTTT. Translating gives CASSFVTGRLTSTDTQYF.

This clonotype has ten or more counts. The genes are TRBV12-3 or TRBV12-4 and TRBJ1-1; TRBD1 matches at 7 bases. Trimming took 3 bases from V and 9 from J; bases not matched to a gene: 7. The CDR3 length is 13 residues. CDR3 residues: CASSFGGGQKAFF. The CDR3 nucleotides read TGTGCCAGCAGTTTCGGGGGGGGACAGAAAGCTTTCTTT.

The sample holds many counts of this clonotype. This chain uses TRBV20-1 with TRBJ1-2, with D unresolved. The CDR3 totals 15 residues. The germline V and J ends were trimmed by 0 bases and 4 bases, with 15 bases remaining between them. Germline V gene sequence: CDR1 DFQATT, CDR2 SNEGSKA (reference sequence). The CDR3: CSARDARQVTYGYTF. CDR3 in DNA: TGCAGTGCTAGAGACGCCCGGCAGGTTACCTATGGCTACACCTTC.

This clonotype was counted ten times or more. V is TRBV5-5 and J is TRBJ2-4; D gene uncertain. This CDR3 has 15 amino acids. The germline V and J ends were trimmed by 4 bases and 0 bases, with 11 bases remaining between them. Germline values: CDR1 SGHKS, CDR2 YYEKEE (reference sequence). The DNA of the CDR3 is TGTGCCAGCAGCACAAGATGGCTAGCCAAAAACATTCAGTACTTC. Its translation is CASSTRWLAKNIQYF.

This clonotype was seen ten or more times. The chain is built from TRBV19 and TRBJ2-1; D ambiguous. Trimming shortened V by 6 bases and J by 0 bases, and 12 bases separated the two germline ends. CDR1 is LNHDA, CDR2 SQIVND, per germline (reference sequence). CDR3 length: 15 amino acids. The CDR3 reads CASSLRSSSYNEQFF. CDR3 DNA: TGTGCCAGTAGCCTGCGCTCGAGCTCCTACAATGAGCAGTTCTTC. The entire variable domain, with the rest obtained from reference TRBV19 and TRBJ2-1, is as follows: DGGITQSPKYLFRKEGQNVTLSCEQNLNHDAMYWYRQDPGQGLRLIYYSQIVNDFQKGDIAEGYSVSREKKESFPLTVTSAQKNPTAFYLCASSLRSSSYNEQFFGPGTRLTVL.

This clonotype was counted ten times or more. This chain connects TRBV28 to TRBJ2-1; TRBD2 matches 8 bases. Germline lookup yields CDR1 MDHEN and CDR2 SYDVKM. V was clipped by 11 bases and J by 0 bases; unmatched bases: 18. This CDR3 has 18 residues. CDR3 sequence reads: CAGSSLRGGPSSYNEQFF. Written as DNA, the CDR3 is TGTGCCGGCTCCTCACTCCGGGGGGGCCCGAGCTCCTACAATGAGCAGTTCTTC.

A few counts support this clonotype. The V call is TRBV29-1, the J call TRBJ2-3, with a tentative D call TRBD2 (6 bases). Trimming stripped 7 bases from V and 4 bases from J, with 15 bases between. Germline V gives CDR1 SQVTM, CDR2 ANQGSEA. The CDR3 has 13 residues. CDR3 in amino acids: CSARDGGPDTQYF. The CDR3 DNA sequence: TGCAGCGCCAGGGACGGGGGACCAGATACGCAGTATTTT.

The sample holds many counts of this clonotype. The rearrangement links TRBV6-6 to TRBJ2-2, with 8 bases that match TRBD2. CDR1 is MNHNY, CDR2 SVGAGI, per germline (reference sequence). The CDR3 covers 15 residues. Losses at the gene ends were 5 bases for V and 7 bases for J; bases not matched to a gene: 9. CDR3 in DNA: TGTGCCAGCAGTCCCGGGAGGGGGGGCCTCGGGGAGCTGTTTTTT. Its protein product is CASSPGRGGLGELFF.

The CDR3: CSALRQGKGGYTF. DNA for the CDR3: TGCAGTGCCCTACGGCAGGGAAAGGGCGGCTACACCTTC. The V call is TRBV20-1, the J call TRBJ1-2; possibly TRBD1 for D (5 bases). The germline CDR1 and CDR2 sequences are DFQATT and SNEGSKA (reference sequence). The CDR3 is made up of 13 amino acids. V was shortened by 6 bases and J by 8 bases, with 19 bases between the two germline ends.

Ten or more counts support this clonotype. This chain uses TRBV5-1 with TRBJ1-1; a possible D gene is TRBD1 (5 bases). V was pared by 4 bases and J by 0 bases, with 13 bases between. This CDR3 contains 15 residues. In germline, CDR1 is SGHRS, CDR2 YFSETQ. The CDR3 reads CASSDARGMNTEAFF. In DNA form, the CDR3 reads TGCGCCAGCAGCGATGCACGGGGGATGAACACTGAAGCTTTCTTT.

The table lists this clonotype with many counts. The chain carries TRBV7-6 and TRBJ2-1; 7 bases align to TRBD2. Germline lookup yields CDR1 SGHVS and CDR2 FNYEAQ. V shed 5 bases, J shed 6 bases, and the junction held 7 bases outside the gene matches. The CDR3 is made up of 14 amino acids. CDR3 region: CASSGGGQSNEQFF. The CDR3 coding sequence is TGTGCCAGCAGCGGGGGAGGGCAGAGCAATGAGCAGTTCTTC.

CDR3 DNA sequence: TGCGCCAGCAGCCAAGATCGGCACGGAAATTCACCCCTCCACTTT. Encoded protein: CASSQDRHGNSPLHF. The V and J genes are TRBV4-1 and TRBJ1-6; no reliable D call. This CDR3 region has 15 residues. Germline assignment: CDR1 MGHRA and CDR2 YSYEKL. V was trimmed by 0 bases and J by 7 bases, leaving 10 bases between them.

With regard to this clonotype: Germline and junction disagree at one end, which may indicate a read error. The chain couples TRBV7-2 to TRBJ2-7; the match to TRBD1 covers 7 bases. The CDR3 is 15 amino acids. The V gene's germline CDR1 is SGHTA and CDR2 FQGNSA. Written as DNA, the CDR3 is TGTGCCAGCACCTTGGGGCGAGGGGGCAGTTACGTGCAGTACTTC. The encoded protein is CASTLGRGGSYVQYF. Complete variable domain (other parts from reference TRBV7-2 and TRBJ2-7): GAGVSQSPSNKVTEKGKDVELRCDPISGHTALYWYRQSLGQGLEFLIYFQGNSAPDKSGLPSDRFSAERTGGSVSTLTIQRTQQEDSAVYLCASTLGRGGSYVQYFGPGTRLTVT.

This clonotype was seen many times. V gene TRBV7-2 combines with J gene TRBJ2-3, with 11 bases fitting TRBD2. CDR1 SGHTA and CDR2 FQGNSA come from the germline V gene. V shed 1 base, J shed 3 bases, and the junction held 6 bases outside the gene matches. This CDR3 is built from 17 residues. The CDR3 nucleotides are TGTGCCAGCAGCTTAGACCGTAGCGGGGGGGCGACAGATACGCAGTATTTT. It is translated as CASSLDRSGGATDTQYF.

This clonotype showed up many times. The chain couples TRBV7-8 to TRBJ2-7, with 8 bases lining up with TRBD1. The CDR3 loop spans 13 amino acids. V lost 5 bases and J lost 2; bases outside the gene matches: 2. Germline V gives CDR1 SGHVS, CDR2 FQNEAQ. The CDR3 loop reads CASSLRGPYEQYF. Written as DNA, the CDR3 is TGTGCCAGCAGCCTCAGGGGGCCCTACGAGCAGTACTTC.

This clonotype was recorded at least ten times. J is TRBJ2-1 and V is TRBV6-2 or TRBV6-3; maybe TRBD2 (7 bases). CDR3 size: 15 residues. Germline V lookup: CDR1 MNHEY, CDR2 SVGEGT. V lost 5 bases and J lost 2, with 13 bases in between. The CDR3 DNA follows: TGTGCCAGCAGTAAACCGGGGGGCACCTACAATGAGCAGTTCTTC. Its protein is CASSKPGGTYNEQFF.